The 25 T cell receptor beta chains in this list originate from one sample, sequenced in a study of blood T cell repertoires in COVID-19. This table comes from immunoSEQ multiplex PCR, and its TCRdb copy is limited to in-frame clones, with some not included. The table shows approximately 250,000 clones, with around nine tenths occurring only once. The specimen sequenced was PBMCs or T cells enriched from blood (not recorded which). Receptor source: a woman under 40 who had recovered from COVID-19.

The chain uses TRBV7-9 and TRBJ2-1; 10 positions agree with TRBD1. Germline V gives CDR1 SEHNR, CDR2 FQNEAQ (reference sequence). J gave up 3 bases and V 4 bases, and 9 bases lay outside the gene matches. The CDR3 length is 17 residues. Here the CDR3 reads CASSWESGTGDYNEQFF. As DNA, the CDR3 is TGTGCCAGCAGCTGGGAATCCGGGACAGGGGACTACAATGAGCAGTTCTTC.

The chain joins TRBV5-5 to TRBJ1-5; D unresolved. The V gene lost 2 bases and the J gene lost 2 bases, with 11 bases spanning the gap. There are 15 residues in the CDR3. The germline gives CDR1 SGHKS, CDR2 YYEKEE (reference sequence). The CDR3 loop is CASSFQPGGNQPQHF. Written as DNA, the CDR3 is TGTGCCAGCAGCTTTCAGCCGGGAGGCAATCAGCCCCAGCATTTT.

Many counts were recorded for this clone. This rearrangement joins TRBV4-1 to TRBJ2-2; D may be TRBD2 (6 bases). Trimming took 0 bases from V and 6 from J, leaving 17 bases between them. The V gene's germline CDR1 is MGHRA and CDR2 YSYEKL. This CDR3 is 17 amino acids long. The CDR3 DNA reads TGCGCCAGCAGCCAAGATGACCGTTCGGGAGCGTCCGGGGAGCTGTTTTTT. Translating gives CASSQDDRSGASGELFF.

The V and J genes are TRBV4-1 and TRBJ2-1; D is undetermined. Trimming stripped 2 bases from V and 0 bases from J, with 14 bases between. Germline V lookup: CDR1 MGHRA, CDR2 YSYEKL. This CDR3 is built from 17 residues. CDR3 loop: CASSQSVRRDSYNEQFF. In DNA form, the CDR3 reads TGCGCCAGCAGCCAATCCGTCAGGCGTGACTCCTACAATGAGCAGTTCTTC.

The rearrangement joins TRBV10-3 to TRBJ1-4; the match to TRBD1 covers 8 bases. The CDR3 loop spans 15 amino acids. Germline CDR1 ENHRY, CDR2 SYGVKD. V trimming: 3 bases; J trimming: 7 bases; junction bases outside the gene matches: 7. This CDR3 is CAISDSDRDAEKLFF. The CDR3 bases are TGTGCCATCAGTGATTCGGACAGGGATGCTGAAAAACTGTTTTTT.

This clone was detected only a few times. The V and J genes are TRBV4-3 and TRBJ2-7; D uncertain. The germline CDR1 and CDR2 sequences are LGHNA and YSLEER. The V and J ends lost 0 bases and 5 bases respectively, with 8 bases between them. The length of the CDR3 is 13 residues. The CDR3 region has the DNA TGCGCCAGCAGCCAAGACCTAGACGACGAGCAGTACTTC. Its translation: CASSQDLDDEQYF.

Written as DNA, the CDR3 is TGTGCCAGCAGCAGGAGCGGGACAGGGGATTATGGCTACACCTTC. It translates to CASSRSGTGDYGYTF. The chain combines TRBV13 with TRBJ1-2; TRBD1 matches 10 bases. With 5 bases clipped from V and 5 bases from J, the junction kept 8 bases outside the gene matches. Germline lookup yields CDR1 PRHDT and CDR2 FYEKMQ (reference sequence). The CDR3 loop spans 15 amino acids.

This clone has more than one count but fewer than ten. This chain links TRBV27 with TRBJ2-7, with D maybe TRBD1 (6 bases). The CDR3 covers 15 residues. Germline lookup yields CDR1 MNHEY and CDR2 SMNVEV (reference sequence). Trimming pared 5 bases from V and 6 bases from J, leaving 20 bases between. CDR3 nucleotide sequence: TGTGCCAGCAGTACCCGGGGCAGGGGCAGGGTCGAGCAGTACTTC. This encodes CASSTRGRGRVEQYF.

The genes are TRBV29-1 and TRBJ2-5, with D perhaps TRBD2 (6 bases). The CDR3 contains 14 residues. Germline V gene data show CDR1 as SQVTM and CDR2 as ANQGSEA. Trimming shortened V by 0 bases and J by 5 bases, and 13 bases separated the two germline ends. This CDR3 reads CSVEDGGAWETQYF. The DNA for the CDR3 is TGCAGCGTTGAAGACGGAGGGGCTTGGGAGACCCAGTACTTC.

V and J are TRBV27 and TRBJ1-2, with 7 bases identical to TRBD1. The CDR3 is 13 residues long. CDR1 and CDR2 from the germline V gene are MNHEY and SMNVEV (reference sequence). The junction had 3 bases not matched to a gene; V was cut back by 4 bases and J by 4 bases. CDR3 coding DNA: TGTGCCAGCAGTTCGTCAGGGGGCTATGGCTACACCTTC. This sequence encodes CASSSSGGYGYTF.

This chain links TRBV24-1 with TRBJ1-5; TRBD1 matches at 8 bases. CDR3 length: 19 amino acids. The germline V gene has CDR1 KGHDR and CDR2 SFDVKD. V shed 3 bases, J shed 2 bases, and the junction held 14 bases outside the gene matches. DNA of the CDR3: TGTGCCACCAGTGATACCGGGACAGGCGGTGATGGGGGCAATCAGCCCCAGCATTTT. It specifies CATSDTGTGGDGGNQPQHF.

The V and J genes are TRBV2 and TRBJ2-3; D may be TRBD1 (5 bases). The CDR3 loop spans 12 amino acids. Germline lookup yields CDR1 SNHLY and CDR2 FYNNEI. V was pared by 5 bases and J by 5 bases, with 8 bases between. CDR3 amino acids: CASSWGIDTQYF. In DNA form, the CDR3 reads TGTGCCAGCAGTTGGGGCATAGATACGCAGTATTTT. The full variable domain, completed using reference TRBV2 and TRBJ2-3, is EPEVTQTPSHQVTQMGQEVILRCVPISNHLYFYWYRQILGQKVEFLVSFYNNEISEKSEIFDDQFSVERPDGSNFTLKIRSTKLEDSAMYFCASSWGIDTQYFGPGTRLTVL.

At least ten counts were recorded for this clone. This chain connects TRBV12-3 or TRBV12-4 to TRBJ1-6; no firm D call. The CDR3 runs to 13 residues. V was clipped by 5 bases and J by 8 bases, with 10 bases between them. CDR3 residues: CASSPGEHSPLHF. In nucleotides, the CDR3 is TGTGCCAGCAGTCCCGGGGAGCATTCACCCCTCCACTTT.

The rearrangement joins TRBV9 to TRBJ2-1; 7 positions match TRBD2. The germline V gene has CDR1 SGDLS and CDR2 YYNGEE. This CDR3 comprises 15 residues. The ends lost 6 bases at V and 8 bases at J; junction bases unmatched: 14. CDR3 nucleotide sequence: TGTGCCAGCAACCCCGTTGGGCGGGAGAGGGATGAGCAGTTCTTC. Translating it yields CASNPVGRERDEQFF. Full variable domain (missing parts from reference TRBV9 and TRBJ2-1): DSGVTQTPKHLITATGQRVTLRCSPRSGDLSVYWYQQSLDQGLQFLIQYYNGEERAKGNILERFSAQQFPDLHSELNLSSLELGDSALYFCASNPVGRERDEQFFGPGTRLTVL.

The CDR3 region has the DNA TGTGCCAGCAGTTTACCCCCGGGGGGTGGCTACACCTTC. Protein sequence: CASSLPPGGGYTF. The genes are TRBV28 and TRBJ1-2, with D perhaps matching TRBD1 (5 bases). This CDR3 spans 13 amino acids. V was pared by 2 bases and J by 7 bases, with 11 bases between. Germline CDR1 MDHEN, CDR2 SYDVKM.

A single count supports this clone. For the CDR3, the DNA is TGTGCCAGCAGTTCAGACGGACAGACTAACTATGGCTACACCTTC. Translation gives CASSSDGQTNYGYTF. This chain joins TRBV27 and TRBJ1-2, with a tentative D call TRBD1 (6 bases). This CDR3 has 15 amino acids. Per germline, CDR1 MNHEY and CDR2 SMNVEV (reference sequence). The V gene lost 4 bases and the J gene lost 0 bases, with 12 bases spanning the gap.

V is TRBV28 and J is TRBJ2-3, with TRBD2 matching 11 bases. The CDR3 is 15 residues long. The J segment lost 6 bases and the V segment lost 5 bases, leaving 7 bases of the junction unmatched. Germline assignment: CDR1 MDHEN and CDR2 SYDVKM. The DNA for the CDR3 is TGTGCCAGCAGTGGTAGCGGGAGGGCCACCGATACGCAGTATTTT. This encodes CASSGSGRATDTQYF.

The genes are TRBV7-9 and TRBJ1-3, with TRBD1 identical over 9 bases. V lost 8 bases and J lost 3; bases outside the gene matches: 2. Looked up from germline, CDR1 is SEHNR and CDR2 is FQNEAQ (reference sequence). The CDR3 loop spans 13 amino acids. The CDR3 protein is CASGTGFGNTIYF. Here the CDR3 DNA reads TGTGCCAGCGGGACAGGGTTTGGAAACACCATATATTTT.

This clone was seen a single time. J is TRBJ1-3 and V is TRBV7-2; D call uncertain. Germline V gene data show CDR1 as SGHTA and CDR2 as FQGNSA. CDR3 length equals 14 residues. V was trimmed by 3 bases and J by 8 bases, leaving 14 bases between them. The CDR3 nucleotides are TGTGCCAGCAGCTTCGCCCTAGAGGTTTACACCATATATTTT. It codes for CASSFALEVYTIYF.

V and J are TRBV6-5 and TRBJ2-5; D is possibly TRBD2 (6 bases). The V and J ends lost 6 bases and 2 bases respectively, with 13 bases between them. This CDR3 spans 14 amino acids. CDR1 and CDR2 (germline): MNHEY, SVGAGI. The CDR3 here is CASSLSGLQETQYF. CDR3 nucleotides: TGTGCCAGCAGCTTAAGCGGGTTACAAGAGACCCAGTACTTC.

The V call is TRBV7-2, the J call TRBJ1-2, with D tentatively TRBD1 (5 bases). The CDR3 has 14 residues. Trimming removed 5 bases from V and 7 bases from J, with 17 bases in between. CDR1 is SGHTA, CDR2 FQGNSA, per germline. CDR3 amino acids: CASSPRDSISGYTF. In DNA form, the CDR3 reads TGTGCCAGCAGCCCTAGAGACAGTATCAGTGGCTACACCTTC.

In this sample, this clone turned up a few times. This chain joins TRBV2 and TRBJ1-5, with 7 positions matching TRBD1. From germline, CDR1 is SNHLY and CDR2 FYNNEI. J was trimmed by 5 bases and V by 6 bases; bases with no gene match: 10. CDR3 length: 15 residues. CDR3 nucleotides: TGTGCCAGCAGCCTGGAGGGGGCGAGGTATCAGCCCCAGCATTTT. This gives the protein CASSLEGARYQPQHF.

V usage is TRBV5-6 and J usage is TRBJ1-2; 10 bases are shared with TRBD1. V lost 4 bases, J lost 1 base, and 7 bases stayed unmatched. Germline V gives CDR1 SGHDT, CDR2 YYEEEE. This CDR3 has 16 residues. The DNA of the CDR3 is TGTGCCAGCAGCAAAACAGACAGGGGGCTTAACTATGGCTACACCTTC. Translated, it gives CASSKTDRGLNYGYTF.

This clone was found a few times. This chain links TRBV18 with TRBJ1-2, with TRBD1 identical over 9 bases. This CDR3 has 16 amino acids. With V trimmed by 3 bases and J by 4 bases, 9 bases remained unmatched. Germline CDR1 is KGHSH and CDR2 is LQKENI. CDR3 sequence (DNA): TGTGCCAGCTCACCGGTAAACAGGGGGCAGGTCTATGGCTACACCTTC. Amino acids: CASSPVNRGQVYGYTF.

V gene TRBV5-4 combines with J gene TRBJ2-4; D remains unclear. The germline gives CDR1 SGHNT, CDR2 YYREEE (reference sequence). V lost 2 bases, J lost 6 bases, and 6 bases lay in between. The CDR3 covers 12 residues. CDR3 sequence reads: CASSLPGNIQYF. The CDR3 DNA reads TGTGCCAGCAGCTTACCCGGAAACATTCAGTACTTC.